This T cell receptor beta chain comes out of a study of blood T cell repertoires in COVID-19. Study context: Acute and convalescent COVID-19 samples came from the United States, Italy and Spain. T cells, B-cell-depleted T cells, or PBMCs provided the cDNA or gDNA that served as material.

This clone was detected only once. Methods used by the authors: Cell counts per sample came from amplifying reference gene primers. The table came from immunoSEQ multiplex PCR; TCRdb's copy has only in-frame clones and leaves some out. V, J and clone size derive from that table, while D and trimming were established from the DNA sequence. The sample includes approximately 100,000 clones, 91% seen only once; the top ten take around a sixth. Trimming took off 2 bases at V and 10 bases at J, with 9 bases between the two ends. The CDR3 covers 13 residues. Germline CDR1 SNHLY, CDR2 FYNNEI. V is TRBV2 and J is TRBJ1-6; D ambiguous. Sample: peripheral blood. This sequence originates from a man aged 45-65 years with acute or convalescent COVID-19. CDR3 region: CASSEYGRSPLHF. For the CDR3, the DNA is TGTGCCAGCAGTGAATATGGGCGATCACCCCTCCACTTT.